This T cell receptor (beta chain) was retrieved from a study of cytomegalovirus exposure and HLA in healthy donors. Across the whole study: A previous analysis identified around 120 million unique TCR beta sequences derived from some 200 million T cells. Findings and limits, study-wide: There were several of the most significant clusters that appeared linked to common viral pathogens in a later analysis. Later work found most CMV-associated TCR beta chains apparently HLA-restricted.

Of note for this clone: Its antigen remains unknown.

Trimming left V 0 bases short and J 2 bases short, with 14 bases between. In germline, CDR1 is MNHNS, CDR2 SASEGT. CDR3 length: 17 amino acids. The PCR used 60 Vbeta and 13 Jbeta primers. Authors' analysis steps: A later analysis counted approximately 88 million unique TCR beta chains, roughly 11 million shared. TCRdb keeps only in-frame clones here, not all; method: immunoSEQ multiplex PCR. V and J calls and clone size are copied from that table; D and trimming were computed from the DNA. The data contain around 99,000 clones, around 77% of them singletons. The TCR sequence derives from a man aged 35-49 years in good health and CMV-seronegative. The chain recombines TRBV6-1 with TRBJ1-3; D is ambiguous. The sequencing sample was made of PBMCs. The CDR3, as DNA: TGTGCCAGCAGTGAAGCGCTGGGAGGGAGAGCTGGAAACACCATATATTTT. Amino acids: CASSEALGGRAGNTIYF.